The present TCR beta chain was sequenced within a study of identical twins. The CDR3 spans 15 residues. Trimming took off 3 bases at V and 6 bases at J, with 14 bases between the two ends. Germline V gene sequence: CDR1 KGHDR, CDR2 SFDVKD. TCRdb called the 5' RACE reads again in MiXCR, with one record for every CDR3 protein. The sample carries 450,000 to 600,000 distinct CDR3 sequences, 20% to 25% recorded once. These data were also filed under a second study, of yellow fever vaccine responses in identical twins.

This TCR derives from a woman under 30 in good health. The sequencing sample was made of CD4+ T cells sorted from blood. The V and J genes are TRBV24-1 and TRBJ2-1; D could derive from TRBD1 or TRBD2 (5 bases each). The CDR3 bases are TGTGCCACCAGTGATCAAGGGACGCTCAGCAATGAGCAGTTCTTC. Amino acids: CATSDQGTLSNEQFF.